What follows are 27 T cell receptor beta chains derived from one specimen sequenced in a study of T cells in Graves' hyperthyroidism and ophthalmopathy. TCR beta CDR3 regions were amplified from RNA. First-round RT-PCR of the TCR CDR3 relied on the HTBI primer set. In TCRdb, the multiplex PCR reads were re-called with MiXCR into one record per CDR3 protein. Among nearly 600,000 distinct CDR3 sequences listed, roughly 14% were seen once. Sequencing was carried out using blood. Source of these receptors: a woman aged 25 to 39 with Graves' hyperthyroidism that later progressed to Graves' ophthalmopathy.

The J gene is TRBJ2-2, the V gene TRBV11-2; 12 nucleotides line up with TRBD2. CDR3 size: 16 residues. The V segment lost 6 bases and the J segment 6 bases; nucleotides outside the gene matches: 8. Looked up from germline, CDR1 is SGHAT and CDR2 is FQNNGV. In nucleotides, the CDR3 is TGTGCCAGCAGTTTACTAGCGGGAGGAATCGCCGGGGAGCTGTTTTTT. Amino acid sequence: CASSLLAGGIAGELFF.

This clonotype was seen ten or more times. The chain employs TRBV27 and TRBJ2-1, with 9 bases identical to TRBD2. CDR3 size: 14 residues. Germline V gene sequence: CDR1 MNHEY, CDR2 SMNVEV (reference sequence). The trim removed 4 bases at V and 6 bases at J, leaving 4 bases unmatched. Written as DNA, the CDR3 is TGTGCCAGCAGTTATGCGGGAGGGCGCAATGAGCAGTTCTTC. Its protein is CASSYAGGRNEQFF.

This clonotype has at least ten counts. This chain joins TRBV6-2 or TRBV6-3 and TRBJ2-1; D may be TRBD2 (5 bases). The CDR3 extends over 15 amino acids. From germline, CDR1 is MNHEY and CDR2 SVGEGT. Trimming left V 7 bases short and J 5 bases short, with 18 bases between. The CDR3 is CASNYGGYNNNEQFF. The CDR3 DNA follows: TGTGCCAGCAACTACGGCGGGTACAACAACAATGAGCAGTTCTTC.

In its sample, this clonotype was seen many times. The genes are TRBV19 and TRBJ2-3, with a weak D call TRBD1 (5 bases). Trimming shortened V by 6 bases and J by 2 bases, and 9 bases separated the two germline ends. Looked up from germline, CDR1 is LNHDA and CDR2 is SQIVND (reference sequence). CDR3 size: 13 residues. The CDR3 sequence: CASRRQSTDTQYF. The CDR3, as DNA: TGTGCCAGTAGACGACAGTCCACAGATACGCAGTATTTT.

This clonotype was picked up a small number of times. The chain is built from TRBV20-1 and TRBJ2-7; D gene ambiguous. This CDR3 contains 13 residues. The germline V and J ends were trimmed by 6 bases and 0 bases, with 12 bases remaining between them. The germline CDR1 and CDR2 sequences are DFQATT and SNEGSKA (reference sequence). The CDR3 DNA sequence: TGCAGTGCCGTTAGTATTAGCTCCTACGAGCAGTACTTC. It yields the protein CSAVSISSYEQYF.

This clonotype was recorded a few times. The chain is built from TRBV27 and TRBJ1-4; perhaps TRBD1 as D (5 bases). The germline CDR1 and CDR2 sequences are MNHEY and SMNVEV (reference sequence). The CDR3 is 16 residues long. Trimming left V 5 bases short and J 0 bases short, with 13 bases between. DNA of the CDR3: TGTGCCAGCAGTCCATTCCAGGGTGCAACTAATGAAAAACTGTTTTTT. Translating gives CASSPFQGATNEKLFF.

At least ten counts were recorded for this clonotype. The V call is TRBV7-8, the J call TRBJ1-2; possible D gene TRBD1, 5 bases. The CDR3 sequence is 15 residues long. Trimming cost V 1 base and J 7 bases, with 16 bases left between them. CDR1 is SGHVS, CDR2 FQNEAQ, per germline. The CDR3 DNA sequence: TGTGCCAGCAGCTTAGATAGGGGTGCGGGTGGTGGCTACACCTTC. It yields the protein CASSLDRGAGGGYTF.

In its sample, this clonotype was seen many times. The V and J genes are TRBV7-9 and TRBJ2-5, with 9 bases fitting TRBD2. This CDR3 contains 16 residues. Germline V gene lookup returns CDR1 SEHNR and CDR2 FQNEAQ (reference sequence). Trimming at V came to 1 base and at J to 1 base, leaving 4 bases not matched to a gene. CDR3 protein: CASSLGVAGAQETQYF. For the CDR3, the DNA is TGTGCCAGCAGCTTAGGAGTAGCGGGAGCCCAAGAGACCCAGTACTTC.

The chain links TRBV30 to TRBJ1-1, with D unclear. The germline V and J ends were trimmed by 4 bases and 0 bases, with 6 bases remaining between them. The V gene's germline CDR1 is GTSNPN and CDR2 SVGIG (reference sequence). This CDR3 contains 12 residues. This chain's CDR3 is CAWNGMNTEAFF. The CDR3 DNA follows: TGTGCCTGGAATGGAATGAACACTGAAGCTTTCTTT.

This clonotype was recorded at least ten times. The rearrangement uses TRBV28 and TRBJ2-5; D remains ambiguous. This CDR3 has 14 amino acids. V lost 5 bases to trimming and J lost 2 bases, with 12 bases between them. The V gene's germline CDR1 is MDHEN and CDR2 SYDVKM. In DNA, the CDR3 is TGTGCCAGCAGTGAGGCAACTCGACAAGAGACCCAGTACTTC. It encodes CASSEATRQETQYF.

The table lists this clonotype with many counts. The chain joins TRBV7-8 to TRBJ1-6; possibly TRBD1 for D (5 bases). Germline CDR1 and CDR2: SGHVS and FQNEAQ. This CDR3 comprises 15 residues. V was shortened by 3 bases and J by 5 bases, with 11 bases between the two germline ends. The CDR3 spells CASSFGTADNSPLHF. The CDR3 DNA reads TGTGCCAGCAGCTTTGGGACGGCCGATAATTCACCCCTCCACTTT.

This clonotype was counted a few times. This chain joins TRBV20-1 and TRBJ2-3, with 8 bases identical to TRBD2. The length of the CDR3 is 14 residues. Unmatched junction bases numbered 9, after V lost 6 bases and J lost 4 bases. Germline V gene data show CDR1 as DFQATT and CDR2 as SNEGSKA (reference sequence). CDR3 protein: CSAVSGRRADTQYF. Here the CDR3 DNA reads TGCAGTGCCGTAAGCGGGAGAAGGGCAGATACGCAGTATTTT.

This clonotype was observed many times. The chain has TRBV6-2 or TRBV6-3 and TRBJ2-7; D not resolved. The V end was cut by 0 bases, the J end by 0 bases, with 9 bases between. CDR1 and CDR2 (germline): MNHEY, SVGEGT. This CDR3 has 15 amino acids. Written as DNA, the CDR3 is TGTGCCAGCAGTTACTCCGACTTTAGCTCCTACGAGCAGTACTTC. Residues: CASSYSDFSSYEQYF.

J is TRBJ1-6 and V is TRBV14; 7 positions agree with TRBD1. Trimming cost V 1 base and J 7 bases; bases outside gene matches: 4. CDR1 SGHDN and CDR2 FVKESK come from the germline V gene. CDR3 length equals 15 residues. The CDR3 DNA sequence: TGTGCCAGCAGCCAAGCAGGGACAGCCAATTCACCCCTCCACTTT. Encoded protein: CASSQAGTANSPLHF.

This clonotype was detected a few times. This chain links TRBV30 with TRBJ2-1, with D possibly matching TRBD2 (5 bases). V was clipped by 4 bases and J by 8 bases, with 21 bases between them. The CDR3 loop spans 15 amino acids. CDR1 and CDR2 (germline): GTSNPN, SVGIG (reference sequence). CDR3 in DNA: TGTGCCTGGAACAGCGGAGCGACCTCCGGCGATGAGCAGTTCTTC. Its protein is CAWNSGATSGDEQFF.

This clonotype has a count of ten or more. The chain employs TRBV15 and TRBJ2-1; D is possibly TRBD2 (5 bases). Trimming took 11 bases from V and 8 from J, leaving 19 bases between them. The CDR3 loop spans 13 amino acids. The germline V gene has CDR1 LNHNV and CDR2 YYDKDF (reference sequence). CDR3 sequence (DNA): TGTGCCGCAGGTTGGGGAGAATCCTATGAGCAGTTCTTC. Translation: CAAGWGESYEQFF. Complete variable domain (other parts from reference TRBV15 and TRBJ2-1): DAMVIQNPRYQVTQFGKPVTLSCSQTLNHNVMYWYQQKSSQAPKLLFHYYDKDFNNEADTPDNFQSRRPNTSFCFLDIRSPGLGDTAMYLCAAGWGESYEQFFGPGTRLTVL.

This clonotype appeared many times. The rearrangement joins TRBV7-9 to TRBJ2-7; 8 nucleotides agree with TRBD2. The CDR3 covers 16 residues. The V gene's germline CDR1 is SEHNR and CDR2 FQNEAQ (reference sequence). Trimming removed 1 base from V and 7 bases from J; junction bases left unmatched: 12. This CDR3 reads CASSLGATGGPREQYF. CDR3 sequence (DNA): TGTGCCAGCAGCTTAGGGGCAACGGGAGGGCCGCGAGAGCAGTACTTC.

In this sample, this clonotype turned up many times. This chain uses TRBV28 with TRBJ2-7; D possibly matches TRBD1 or TRBD2 (6 bases each). Germline values: CDR1 MDHEN, CDR2 SYDVKM. This CDR3 has 17 residues. The V end was cut by 8 bases, the J end by 3 bases, with 26 bases between. The CDR3 is CASLHGGSGSSGYEQYF. In DNA, the CDR3 is TGTGCCAGCCTTCACGGGGGCAGTGGAAGCTCGGGCTACGAGCAGTACTTC.

At least ten counts were recorded for this clonotype. The J gene is TRBJ2-1, the V gene TRBV6-5; weak D call: TRBD2 (5 bases). Germline V lookup: CDR1 MNHEY, CDR2 SVGAGI. V was pared by 4 bases and J by 3 bases, with 10 bases between. The CDR3 runs to 14 residues. CDR3 protein: CASSSQRSYNEQFF. In DNA, the CDR3 is TGTGCCAGCAGTTCCCAGCGGAGCTACAATGAGCAGTTCTTC.

This clonotype showed up many times. The chain joins TRBV5-8 to TRBJ2-7, with D uncertain. V was clipped by 1 base and J by 8 bases, with 10 bases between them. The germline CDR1 and CDR2 sequences are SGHTS and YDEGEE. The CDR3 consists of 12 residues. CDR3 in amino acids: CASSLSRSKQYF. The CDR3 region has the DNA TGTGCCAGCAGCTTGTCTCGGTCCAAGCAGTACTTC. Full variable domain (remainder filled in from reference TRBV5-8 and TRBJ2-7): EAGVTQSPTHLIKTRGQQATLRCSPISGHTSVYWYQQALGLGLQFLLWYDEGEERNRGNFPPRFSGRQFPNYSSELNVNALELEDSALYLCASSLSRSKQYFGPGTRLTVT.

The chain couples TRBV7-2 to TRBJ2-3, with TRBD1 as a possible D gene (5 bases). CDR3 length: 14 residues. Germline assignment: CDR1 SGHTA and CDR2 FQGNSA. The V end was cut by 6 bases, the J end by 0 bases, with 10 bases between. In DNA, the CDR3 is TGTGCCAGCAGACAGGTTAGCAGCACAGATACGCAGTATTTT. This translates into CASRQVSSTDTQYF.

This clonotype was counted many times. This chain connects TRBV10-3 to TRBJ2-6; 14 positions match TRBD2. CDR3 length equals 17 residues. V lost 7 bases and J lost 2; bases outside the gene matches: 4. Germline loops: CDR1 ENHRY, CDR2 SYGVKD. CDR3 nucleotides: TGTGCCATCACTACGGGACTAGCGGGAGCTGGGGCCAACGTCCTGACTTTC. Translating gives CAITTGLAGAGANVLTF.

This clonotype has at least ten counts. The CDR3 DNA sequence: TGTGCCAGCAGTTCTACAGGGAAGGGGTTGGAGACCCAGTACTTC. Translation gives CASSSTGKGLETQYF. J is TRBJ2-5 and V is TRBV28, with TRBD1 as a possible D gene (6 bases). This CDR3 is built from 15 residues. CDR1 is MDHEN, CDR2 SYDVKM, per germline. V lost 4 bases and J 5 bases, leaving 17 bases between the germline ends.

The table lists this clonotype with many counts. The CDR3 sequence is CSVEDPQALPTQYF. The CDR3 DNA follows: TGCAGCGTTGAAGATCCCCAGGCCCTCCCGACCCAGTACTTC. V usage is TRBV29-1 and J usage is TRBJ2-5; D gene unclear. V lost 0 bases and J lost 7, with 15 bases in between. The CDR3 has 14 amino acids. In germline, CDR1 is SQVTM, CDR2 ANQGSEA.

This clonotype was picked up a small number of times. The gene calls are TRBV14 and TRBJ2-1; 8 positions agree with TRBD2. Germline CDR1 and CDR2: SGHDN and FVKESK. The CDR3 sequence is 17 residues long. Unmatched junction bases numbered 8, after V lost 0 bases and J lost 4 bases. Written as DNA, the CDR3 is TGTGCCAGCAGCCAAGATTCGAGACTAGCGTATTACAATGAGCAGTTCTTC. Its translation is CASSQDSRLAYYNEQFF.

Only a few counts were recorded for this clonotype. J is TRBJ1-3 and V is TRBV12-3 or TRBV12-4, with D tentatively TRBD1 (5 bases). Trimming shortened V by 6 bases and J by 5 bases, and 17 bases separated the two germline ends. CDR3 length: 15 residues. The DNA of the CDR3 is TGTGCCAGCAGCCTCAGGGTGACAAGAAGAAACACCATATATTTT. Translation: CASSLRVTRRNTIYF.

This clonotype was detected ten times or more. J is TRBJ2-7 and V is TRBV28, with D possibly TRBD2 on 5 matching bases. V was trimmed by 2 bases and J by 5 bases, leaving 22 bases between them. Germline assignment: CDR1 MDHEN and CDR2 SYDVKM. The length of the CDR3 is 17 residues. CDR3 in amino acids: CASSLIAAIWESDEQYF. CDR3 nucleotide sequence: TGTGCCAGCAGTTTAATCGCGGCGATTTGGGAGTCCGACGAGCAGTACTTC.